The source of this T cell receptor (beta chain) is a study of post-analysis software for immune sequencing data. Study in general: The cohort encompassed relapsing-remitting, secondary progressive and progressive-relapsing multiple sclerosis disease courses.

With regard to this clonotype: Its antigen is unknown.

Study findings and constraints: Patients carried five TRBV segments more frequently than controls did, and TRBV5-6, TRBV5-1 and TRBV20-1 were among them. Samples sharing a preparation batch grouped tightly together when assessed by F measure. Multiple sclerosis patients showed significantly lower normalized Chao1 diversity than controls did.

Unique molecular identifiers featured in each of the TCR beta cDNA libraries. The authors obtained roughly 550,000 cDNA molecules from around 0.96 to 9.9 million T cells. TCRdb processed the PCR reads anew with MiXCR; each CDR3 protein has one entry. The top ten hold about 1.5% of the sample, which has about 620,000 distinct CDR3 sequences, 44% seen once. V lost 7 bases, J lost 3 bases, and 7 bases lay in between. The CDR3 totals 13 residues. Germline assignment: CDR1 SNHLY and CDR2 FYNNEI. The TCR originated in a girl aged 5 to 17 with multiple sclerosis. The genes are TRBV2 and TRBJ2-6; maybe TRBD2 (5 bases). The sample comprised blood. CDR3 nucleotides: TGTGCCAGCACCGGGAATGGGGCCAACGTCCTGACTTTC. Translation: CASTGNGANVLTF.